Each of the 7 T cell receptor beta chains below was sequenced from the same sample in a study of blood T cell repertoires in COVID-19. Generated by immunoSEQ multiplex PCR, the TCRdb table keeps only in-frame clones and is missing some. The sample has tens of thousands of clones; over 85% are singletons. The sample consisted of peripheral blood. These receptor sequences come from a man aged 50-59 years with acute or convalescent COVID-19.

The chain carries TRBV6-5 and TRBJ1-4; tentatively, D is TRBD1 (5 bases). Trimming stripped 5 bases from V and 13 bases from J, with 14 bases between. Germline CDR1 MNHEY, CDR2 SVGAGI. The CDR3 contains 12 residues. The DNA of the CDR3 is TGTGCCAGCAGTAAAAGAGGCGGGGGACTGTTTTTT. Residues: CASSKRGGGLFF.

The chain has TRBV5-1 and TRBJ2-7; no firm D call. Looked up from germline, CDR1 is SGHRS and CDR2 is YFSETQ. Trimming stripped 0 bases from V and 7 bases from J, with 11 bases between. The CDR3 is made up of 13 amino acids. The CDR3 DNA is TGCGCCAGCAGCTTGGGTTCGGTGTGGGAGCAGTACTTC. Amino acids: CASSLGSVWEQYF.

The rearrangement joins TRBV7-9 to TRBJ1-2; the match to TRBD1 covers 12 bases. The CDR3 extends over 16 amino acids. In germline, CDR1 is SEHNR, CDR2 FQNEAQ (reference sequence). J gave up 4 bases and V 5 bases, and 8 bases lay outside the gene matches. The CDR3 DNA follows: TGTGCCAGCAGCCAAAAGGGGACAGGGGGCGGCTATGGCTACACCTTC. Protein: CASSQKGTGGGYGYTF.

The chain is built from TRBV6-1 and TRBJ1-1; D not resolved. Germline-derived CDR1 and CDR2 are MNHNS and SASEGT. The length of the CDR3 is 11 residues. V was cut by 3 bases and J by 4 bases, with 3 bases left in between. Here the CDR3 DNA reads TGTGCCAGCAGTGAGCGCACTGAAGCTTTCTTT. Amino acids: CASSERTEAFF.

Only a few counts were recorded for this clone. J is TRBJ2-7 and V is TRBV19; the D is unclear. Germline assignment: CDR1 LNHDA and CDR2 SQIVND (reference sequence). This CDR3 is 14 amino acids long. This CDR3 is CASSRGSLAYEQYF. Written as DNA, the CDR3 is TGTGCTTCATCGCGAGGTTCCCTTGCCTACGAGCAGTACTTC.

This clone has only one observation. At one boundary the junction diverges from the germline segment, which might be a read error. The chain links TRBV6-5 to TRBJ1-2; D possibly corresponds to TRBD1 (6 bases). CDR1 MNHEY and CDR2 SVGAGI come from the germline V gene. The CDR3 spans 12 residues. Here the CDR3 reads CASKSRGLGYAF. The DNA of the CDR3 is TGTGCCAGCAAAAGCAGGGGTTTGGGCTACGCCTTC.

The V call is TRBV28, the J call TRBJ2-7; perhaps TRBD1 as D (6 bases). Germline V CDR1 and CDR2: MDHEN, SYDVKM. Trimming cost V 4 bases and J 4 bases, with 17 bases left between them. The length of the CDR3 is 15 residues. The CDR3 nucleotides read TGTGCCAGCAGTTCGAAACAGGGTGGGTTATACGAGCAGTACTTC. This codes for CASSSKQGGLYEQYF. Drawing the rest from reference TRBV28 and TRBJ2-7, the complete variable domain is DVKVTQSSRYLVKRTGEKVFLECVQDMDHENMFWYRQDPGLGLRLIYFSYDVKMKEKGDIPEGYSVSREKKERFSLILESASTNQTSMYLCASSSKQGGLYEQYFGPGTRLTVT.